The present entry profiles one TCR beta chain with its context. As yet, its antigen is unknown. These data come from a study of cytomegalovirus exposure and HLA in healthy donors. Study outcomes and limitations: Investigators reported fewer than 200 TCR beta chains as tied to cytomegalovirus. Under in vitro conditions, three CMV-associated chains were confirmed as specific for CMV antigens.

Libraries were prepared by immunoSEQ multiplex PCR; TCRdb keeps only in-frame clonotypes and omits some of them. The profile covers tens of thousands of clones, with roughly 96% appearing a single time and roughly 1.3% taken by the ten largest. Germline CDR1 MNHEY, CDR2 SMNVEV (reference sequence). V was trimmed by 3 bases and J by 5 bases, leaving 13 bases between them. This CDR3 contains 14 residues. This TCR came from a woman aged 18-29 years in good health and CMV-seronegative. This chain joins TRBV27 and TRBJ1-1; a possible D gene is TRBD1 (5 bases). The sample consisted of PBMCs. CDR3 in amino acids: CASSFAGGWTEAFF. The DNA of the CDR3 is TGTGCCAGCAGTTTTGCCGGGGGGTGGACTGAAGCTTTCTTT.